This T cell receptor beta chain stems from a study of regulatory T cells in long-lasting Graves disease. As for time point: newly diagnosed GD, antithyroid drugs for less than 3 months. PBMC RNA served as the TCR library source. This clonotype has at least ten counts. Library construction for TCR beta used iRepertoire HTBI primers and Arm-PCR of CDR3 regions. From the multiplex PCR reads, TCRdb called clonotypes with MiXCR, one entry per CDR3 protein. Found here are about 460,000 distinct CDR3 sequences, 14% of them singletons; the top ten hold about a sixth. These records were also assigned to another study, of T cells in Graves' hyperthyroidism and ophthalmopathy.

The receptor comes from a woman between 50 and 59 years old with Graves disease. The sequenced sample was peripheral blood mononuclear cells (PBMCs), obtained at new diagnosis, from a patient treated with antithyroid drugs.

The CDR3 protein is CASSLGADKTNEKLFF. The CDR3 region has the DNA TGCGCCAGCAGCTTGGGGGCAGACAAAACTAATGAAAAACTGTTTTTT. V usage is TRBV5-1 and J usage is TRBJ1-4; unclear D gene. The CDR3 consists of 16 residues. The V gene lost 0 bases and the J gene lost 1 base, with 10 bases spanning the gap. Germline lookup yields CDR1 SGHRS and CDR2 YFSETQ.